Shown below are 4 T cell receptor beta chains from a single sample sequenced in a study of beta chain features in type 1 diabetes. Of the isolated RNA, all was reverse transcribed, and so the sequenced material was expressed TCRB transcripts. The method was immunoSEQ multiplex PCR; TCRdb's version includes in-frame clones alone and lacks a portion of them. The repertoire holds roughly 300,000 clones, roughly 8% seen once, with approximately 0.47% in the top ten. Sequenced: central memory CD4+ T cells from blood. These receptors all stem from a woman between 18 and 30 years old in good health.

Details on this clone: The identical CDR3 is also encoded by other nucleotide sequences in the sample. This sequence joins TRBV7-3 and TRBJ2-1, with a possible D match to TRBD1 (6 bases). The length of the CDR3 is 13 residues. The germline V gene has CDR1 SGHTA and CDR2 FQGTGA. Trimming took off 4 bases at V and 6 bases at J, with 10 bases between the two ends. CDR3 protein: CASSSSRGNEQFF. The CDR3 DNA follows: TGTGCCAGCAGCTCATCCAGGGGCAATGAGCAGTTCTTC.

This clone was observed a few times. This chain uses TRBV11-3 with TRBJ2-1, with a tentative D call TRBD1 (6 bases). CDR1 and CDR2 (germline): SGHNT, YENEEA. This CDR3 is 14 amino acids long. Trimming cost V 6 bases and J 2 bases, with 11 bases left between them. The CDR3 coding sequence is TGTGCCAGCAGTCTTGGGGGCCCCTACAATGAGCAGTTCTTC. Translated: CASSLGGPYNEQFF. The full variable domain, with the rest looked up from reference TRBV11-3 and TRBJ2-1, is EAGVVQSPRYKIIEKKQPVAFWCNPISGHNTLYWYLQNLGQGPELLIRYENEEAVDDSQLPKDRFSAERLKGVDSTLKIQPAELGDSAVYLCASSLGGPYNEQFFGPGTRLTVL.

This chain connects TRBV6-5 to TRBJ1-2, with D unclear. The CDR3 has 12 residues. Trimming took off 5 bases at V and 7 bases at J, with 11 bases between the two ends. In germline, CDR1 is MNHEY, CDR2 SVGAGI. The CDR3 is CASSAVTGGYTF. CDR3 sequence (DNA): TGTGCCAGCAGTGCGGTCACGGGTGGCTACACCTTC.

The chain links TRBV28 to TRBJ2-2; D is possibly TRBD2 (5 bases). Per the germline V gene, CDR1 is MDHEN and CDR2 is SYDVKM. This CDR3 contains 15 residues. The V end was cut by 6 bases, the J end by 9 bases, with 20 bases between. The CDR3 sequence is CASSVVAIFHRELFF. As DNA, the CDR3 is TGTGCCAGCAGCGTTGTAGCGATCTTTCACCGGGAGCTGTTTTTT. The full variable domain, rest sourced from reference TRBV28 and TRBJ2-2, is DVKVTQSSRYLVKRTGEKVFLECVQDMDHENMFWYRQDPGLGLRLIYFSYDVKMKEKGDIPEGYSVSREKKERFSLILESASTNQTSMYLCASSVVAIFHRELFFGEGSRLTVL.